These 4 T cell receptor beta chains share one sample of origin, sequenced in a study of OX40 agonist ivuxolimab in advanced cancers. Sequenced by immunoSEQ multiplex PCR; TCRdb stores in-frame clones only, minus some. The sample records 45,000 to 55,000 clones, 80% to 85% being singletons. This specimen consisted of CD4+ or CD8+ T cells sorted from blood, obtained in a trial of the OX40 agonist ivuxolimab. All receptors come from an adult with an advanced solid tumor such as melanoma, head and neck, liver or kidney cancer.

This clone was observed a few times. The chain recombines TRBV6-5 with TRBJ1-1; TRBD1 is a possible D gene (5 bases). The CDR3 has 13 residues. V gave up 2 bases and J gave up 7 bases, with 11 bases separating them. Germline V gene lookup returns CDR1 MNHEY and CDR2 SVGAGI. The CDR3 sequence: CASSYPGGGEAFF. DNA of the CDR3: TGTGCCAGCAGTTACCCCGGGGGTGGTGAAGCTTTCTTT.

The chain combines TRBV6-6 with TRBJ1-1, with 9 bases fitting TRBD1. Unmatched junction bases numbered 5, after V lost 5 bases and J lost 4 bases. The CDR3 runs 14 residues. From germline, CDR1 is MNHNY and CDR2 SVGAGI (reference sequence). DNA of the CDR3: TGTGCCAGCAGTCCGCTGACAGGGGGCACTGAAGCTTTCTTT. Translation gives CASSPLTGGTEAFF.

This clone occurred a few times. This rearrangement joins TRBV10-3 to TRBJ1-1; D is unresolved. Between the trimmed V and J ends, which lost 11 bases and 0 bases, there was a span of 16 bases. The CDR3 is 14 amino acids. Per the germline V gene, CDR1 is ENHRY and CDR2 is SYGVKD. CDR3 region: CAARTYPMNTEAFF. The CDR3 nucleotides are TGTGCCGCCCGGACTTACCCAATGAACACTGAAGCTTTCTTT.

The chain uses TRBV6-1 and TRBJ2-7; TRBD1 might be the D (5 bases). Trimming left V 1 base short and J 1 base short, with 8 bases between. The CDR3 is 14 amino acids. Germline values: CDR1 MNHNS, CDR2 SASEGT. The CDR3 loop is CASSEGGSSYEQYF. In nucleotides, the CDR3 is TGTGCCAGCAGTGAAGGGGGCAGTTCCTACGAGCAGTACTTC.